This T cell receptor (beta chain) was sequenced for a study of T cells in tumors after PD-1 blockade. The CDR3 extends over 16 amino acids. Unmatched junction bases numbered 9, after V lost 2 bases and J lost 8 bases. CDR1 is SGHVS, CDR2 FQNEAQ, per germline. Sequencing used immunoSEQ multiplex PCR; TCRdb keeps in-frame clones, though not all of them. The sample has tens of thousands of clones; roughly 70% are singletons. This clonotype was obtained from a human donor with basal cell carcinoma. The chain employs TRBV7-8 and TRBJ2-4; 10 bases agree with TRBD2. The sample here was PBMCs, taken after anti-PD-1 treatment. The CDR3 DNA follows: TGTGCCAGCAGCTTAAGGGCTAGCGGGGGCTGGGACATTCAGTACTTC. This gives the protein CASSLRASGGWDIQYF.